The sequence of this TCR beta chain was determined in a study of type 1 and type 2 diabetes patients (dated by TCRdb to about 2016). Study-wide context: Recruited in China, the cohort was made up of 9 or 10 type 1 diabetes patients, a few type 2 diabetes patients and about six nondiabetic controls. Type 2 diabetes patients were used as a disease comparison group for the type 1 diabetes patients. Similar V gene usage was observed when approximately 18-cycle and approximately 25-cycle amplification were compared, suggesting similar primer efficiencies and random PCR bias. Sequencing of the TCRbeta libraries was paired-end and was performed on Illumina HiSeq 2000 or MiSeq instruments. The study used high-throughput sequencing to profile TCRbeta repertoires and compare individuals with type 1 diabetes, type 2 diabetes and no diabetes. Throughout the study, CD4 or CD8 MicroBeads on MACS columns were used to positively select CD4+ and CD8+ T cells from PBMCs. A total of 18,976,912 paired-end reads were generated across the whole study. Beyond this particular receptor, the publication reports: Because only a limited number of T2D and control samples were sequenced, some T1D-only HECs might also appear in more T2D or control samples. Age and gender were not matched between study groups, possibly biasing interpretation. Type 2 diabetes and control samples had highly correlated V and J gene usage patterns, with the correlation between samples averaging roughly 0.97. High diversity was shown by type 2 diabetes repertoires, and the diversity was significantly greater than that of type 1 diabetes repertoires in both CD4+ and CD8+ T cells. Type 2 diabetes patients had few highly-expanded CD4+ clones (median one), and those clones made up a median approximately 4% of reads.

Reading the germline V gene gives CDR1 SGHVS and CDR2 FQNEAQ. V is reduced by 6 bases and J by 7 bases, leaving a spacing of 14 bases between them. The cysteine opens and the phenylalanine closes a CDR3 of 13 amino acids. This entry keeps only the CDR3 DNA: 39 bases, framed from base 1. The sequencer was an Illumina MiSeq. Genomic DNA from sorted T cell subsets served as template for TCRbeta CDR3 amplification. The TCRbeta CDR3 region was amplified by multiplex PCR with 30 forward and 13 reverse primers. PCR products were purified with AMPure XP beads, then indices and adaptors were added in a second approximately 25-cycle PCR. Before sequencing, the QIAquick Gel Extraction Kit was used to gel-purify the libraries. The authors' analysis ran thus. Paired-end reads were merged with FLASH and aligned to IMGT V, D and J germline references using IgBLAST. After reads whose alignment identity to germline references fell below 70% were discarded, around 12 million reads remained study-wide. CDR3 boundaries, reading frame and productivity were assigned according to IMGT definitions. Clones at or above 1% of reads were defined as highly-expanded clones, and diversity was measured by normalized Shannon entropy. Group differences in Shannon entropy were tested with unpaired two-tailed t-tests. TCRdb reprocessed the public reads (quality trimming at Q25 with fastp, clone calling with MiXCR) and kept in-frame beta chains. Entries are consolidated by CDR3 protein sequence, retaining the most common genes and DNA. TCRdb, not the authors, supplied the V and J calls. This sample has a few hundred thousand distinct CDR3 sequences in its table, and over 45% of those were observed once. Roughly 13% of the sample comes from the top ten.

Standard classification criteria for type 1 or type 2 diabetes were met by all diabetic patients, and glucose and C-peptide were assessed by WHO-recommended methods. Donors were excluded if they had other autoimmune diseases or infections within the previous four weeks. Roughly 9.8 milliliters of peripheral blood were collected from each participant. PBMCs were isolated with LymphoPrep density separation. This clonotype has a handful of counts. The specificity of this receptor is unknown. No much larger clone is present one base from it, and per-base qualities are unavailable. The sequenced sample was peripheral blood mononuclear cells (PBMCs). The rearranged segments are TRBV7-8 and TRBJ2-3; the D gene is possibly TRBD1, with 7 bases matching. This clonotype originated in a man between 18 and 29 years old with type 2 diabetes. The DNA sequence is given as TGTGCCAGCAGTCCAGGGGGGTTTAATACGCAGTATTTT. It specifies CASSPGGFNTQYF.